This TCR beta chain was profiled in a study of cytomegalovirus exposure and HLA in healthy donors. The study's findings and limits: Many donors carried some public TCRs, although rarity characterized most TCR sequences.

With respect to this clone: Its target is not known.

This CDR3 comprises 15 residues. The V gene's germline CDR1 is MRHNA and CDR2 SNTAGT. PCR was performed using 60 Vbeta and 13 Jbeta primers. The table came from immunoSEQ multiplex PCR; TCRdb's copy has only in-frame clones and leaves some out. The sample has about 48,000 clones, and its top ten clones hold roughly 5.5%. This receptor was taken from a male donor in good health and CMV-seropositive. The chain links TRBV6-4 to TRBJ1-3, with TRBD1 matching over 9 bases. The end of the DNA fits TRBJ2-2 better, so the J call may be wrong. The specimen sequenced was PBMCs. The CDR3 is CASSDLGTGTGELFF. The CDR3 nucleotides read TGTGCCAGCAGTGACTTGGGGACAGGGACCGGGGAGCTGTTTTTT.